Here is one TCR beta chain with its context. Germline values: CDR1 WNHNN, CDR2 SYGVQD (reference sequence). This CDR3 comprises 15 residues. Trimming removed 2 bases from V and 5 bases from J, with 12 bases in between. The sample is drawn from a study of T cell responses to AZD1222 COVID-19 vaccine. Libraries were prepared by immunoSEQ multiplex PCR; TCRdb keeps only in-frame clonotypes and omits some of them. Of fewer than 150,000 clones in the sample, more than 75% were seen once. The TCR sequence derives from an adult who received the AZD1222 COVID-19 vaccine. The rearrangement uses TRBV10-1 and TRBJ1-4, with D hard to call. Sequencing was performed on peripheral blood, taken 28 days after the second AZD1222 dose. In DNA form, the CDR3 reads TGCGCCAGCAGTGAGGGAATAGGGAAAAATGAAAAACTGTTTTTT. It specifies CASSEGIGKNEKLFF.